These 22 T cell receptor beta chains came from one sample sequenced in a study of siplizumab effects on memory and regulatory T cells. TCRdb's table, derived via immunoSEQ multiplex PCR, lists solely in-frame clones and lacks some. The sample carries roughly 56,000 clones, more than 85% recorded once. The source material was CD8+ T cells sorted from blood. Receptor source: a human donor in good health.

This clone showed up just once. V gene TRBV14 combines with J gene TRBJ2-1; 15 bases are a match to TRBD2. After removal of 1 base from V and 9 bases from J, the junction contained 1 base not matched to a gene. The germline V gene has CDR1 SGHDN and CDR2 FVKESK. The CDR3 covers 15 residues. CDR3 protein: CASSQAGLAGGEQFF. CDR3 nucleotides: TGTGCCAGCAGCCAAGCGGGACTAGCGGGAGGTGAGCAGTTCTTC.

The chain has TRBV10-2 and TRBJ1-1; D is undetermined. CDR1 is WSHSY and CDR2 is SAAADI in the germline V gene. CDR3 length equals 12 residues. Trimming left V 2 bases short and J 8 bases short, with 9 bases between. The CDR3 sequence is CASSEDRAEAFF. The CDR3 DNA reads TGCGCCAGCAGTGAGGATAGAGCCGAAGCTTTCTTT.

The chain links TRBV29-1 to TRBJ2-5; 11 bases are shared with TRBD2. The CDR3 is made up of 15 amino acids. Germline loops: CDR1 SQVTM, CDR2 ANQGSEA. The V and J ends lost 6 bases and 1 base, in that order; junction bases with no gene match: 7. The CDR3 nucleotides read TGCAGCGTCACCCGACTAGCGGGGCTCCAAGAGACCCAGTACTTC. Translating it yields CSVTRLAGLQETQYF.

The V gene is TRBV30, the J gene TRBJ2-1; the match to TRBD2 covers 7 bases. Losses at the gene ends were 0 bases for V and 8 bases for J; bases not matched to a gene: 7. Germline V gene lookup returns CDR1 GTSNPN and CDR2 SVGIG (reference sequence). CDR3 length: 14 amino acids. CDR3 protein: CAWSVLSGTDEQFF. CDR3 in DNA: TGTGCCTGGAGTGTTCTAAGCGGGACGGATGAGCAGTTCTTC.

The chain carries TRBV28 and TRBJ1-4; D may be TRBD1 (5 bases). Germline CDR1 and CDR2: MDHEN and SYDVKM. With 2 bases removed from V and 7 bases from J, the gap between germline ends came to 20 bases. The CDR3 sequence is 17 residues long. CDR3 nucleotides: TGTGCCAGCAGTTTAATAGGGACCGAACTGCGGGGTGAAAAACTGTTTTTT. Protein product: CASSLIGTELRGEKLFF.

The chain joins TRBV9 to TRBJ1-4, with D perhaps matching TRBD1 (6 bases). The CDR3 runs to 12 residues. Germline values: CDR1 SGDLS, CDR2 YYNGEE. Deletions cut 6 bases from V and 8 bases from J, with 11 bases between. The CDR3 is CASTKGGEKLFF. The DNA of the CDR3 is TGTGCCAGCACCAAAGGGGGAGAAAAACTGTTTTTT.

CDR3 in DNA: TGTGCCAGCAGCCAAGATCGGTTTGAAGCTTTCTTT. As protein: CASSQDRFEAFF. The V call is TRBV14, the J call TRBJ1-1; D not resolved. The germline V gene has CDR1 SGHDN and CDR2 FVKESK. The CDR3 loop spans 12 amino acids. The V and J ends lost 0 bases and 7 bases respectively, with 6 bases between them.

V is TRBV4-2 and J is TRBJ2-1; 8 bases match TRBD2. The V gene end was trimmed by 0 bases and the J gene end by 6 bases; junction bases not matched to a gene: 4. The CDR3 is made up of 15 amino acids. Germline V gene sequence: CDR1 LGHNA, CDR2 YNFKEQ. The CDR3 DNA reads as TGTGCCAGCAGCCAAGATCTAGCGGGCATCAATGAGCAGTTCTTC. It yields the protein CASSQDLAGINEQFF.

V and J are TRBV29-1 and TRBJ2-4; D is unclear. The germline V gene has CDR1 SQVTM and CDR2 ANQGSEA. The CDR3 spans 13 residues. V was cut by 7 bases and J by 4 bases, with 14 bases left in between. The CDR3 sequence is CSGGVGRKNIQYF. CDR3 bases: TGCAGCGGTGGAGTAGGGCGTAAAAACATTCAGTACTTC. Full variable domain (outside the CDR3, taken from reference TRBV29-1 and TRBJ2-4): SAVISQKPSRDICQRGTSLTIQCQVDSQVTMMFWYRQQPGQSLTLIATANQGSEATYESGFVIDKFPISRPNLTFSTLTVSNMSPEDSSIYLCSGGVGRKNIQYFGAGTRLSVL.

The CDR3 DNA reads as TGTGCCAGCAGCAAAACTAGGGGGGAGCTGTTTTTT. Its protein product is CASSKTRGELFF. The rearrangement links TRBV11-1 to TRBJ2-2; weak D call: TRBD2 (5 bases). CDR1 and CDR2 from the germline V gene are SGHAT and FQDESV (reference sequence). V was pared by 5 bases and J by 8 bases, with 9 bases between. The CDR3 runs 12 residues.

This chain uses TRBV7-9 with TRBJ2-7, with D perhaps TRBD1 or TRBD2 (5 bases each). The CDR3 is 12 residues long. Per germline, CDR1 SEHNR and CDR2 FQNEAQ (reference sequence). The V end was cut by 8 bases, the J end by 5 bases, with 13 bases between. The CDR3 loop reads CASAGTLNEQYF. The CDR3 DNA follows: TGTGCCAGCGCCGGGACCCTGAACGAGCAGTACTTC.

The gene calls are TRBV7-9 and TRBJ2-7; 8 nucleotides line up with TRBD2. V lost 2 bases and J lost 0; bases outside the gene matches: 6. Germline CDR1 reads SEHNR; CDR2 reads FQNEAQ (reference sequence). The CDR3 totals 16 residues. DNA for the CDR3: TGTGCCAGCAGCTTACCTGGGAGCGGGAGCTCCTACGAGCAGTACTTC. Translation: CASSLPGSGSSYEQYF.

The V and J genes are TRBV7-6 and TRBJ2-7; 7 bases agree with TRBD2. This CDR3 spans 16 amino acids. Germline-derived CDR1 and CDR2 are SGHVS and FNYEAQ. After removal of 3 bases from V and 4 bases from J, the junction contained 12 bases not matched to a gene. The CDR3 nucleotides read TGTGCCAGCAGCTTCAGTAGGCTAGCGGAACATTACGAGCAGTACTTC. Amino acids: CASSFSRLAEHYEQYF.

The rearrangement uses TRBV27 and TRBJ2-3, with D possibly TRBD2 on 6 matching bases. This CDR3 comprises 13 residues. V lost 7 bases and J 6 bases, leaving 14 bases between the germline ends. Germline V gene sequence: CDR1 MNHEY, CDR2 SMNVEV (reference sequence). The chain's CDR3 is CASNDGGRDTQYF. Written as DNA, the CDR3 is TGTGCCAGCAACGACGGAGGGCGGGATACGCAGTATTTT.

The chain has TRBV18 and TRBJ2-5; D gene uncertain. There are 15 residues in the CDR3. Deletions cut 8 bases from V and 1 base from J, with 17 bases between. Germline values: CDR1 KGHSH, CDR2 LQKENI. The CDR3 sequence: CASRQLLESQETQYF. CDR3 nucleotide sequence: TGTGCCAGCCGCCAGCTTCTAGAATCCCAAGAGACCCAGTACTTC.

This chain uses TRBV6-6 with TRBJ1-2, with D hard to call. The CDR3 has 14 residues. CDR1 is MNHNY, CDR2 SVGAGI, per germline (reference sequence). The ends were cut back, 6 bases at V and 4 bases at J, with 15 bases in the middle. CDR3 in DNA: TGTGCCAGCAGCATCCTAGAGGGCCCCTATGGCTACACCTTC. Translation: CASSILEGPYGYTF.

The J gene is TRBJ2-1, the V gene TRBV9, with D unclear. Germline loops: CDR1 SGDLS, CDR2 YYNGEE. With 0 bases removed from V and 7 bases from J, the gap between germline ends came to 11 bases. The CDR3 runs 14 residues. CDR3 region: CASSVETMMNEQFF. The CDR3 nucleotides are TGTGCCAGCAGCGTAGAGACAATGATGAATGAGCAGTTCTTC.

The gene calls are TRBV6-1 and TRBJ2-1, with D perhaps being TRBD1 or TRBD2 (6 bases each). Trimming cost V 1 base and J 3 bases, with 13 bases left between them. Germline values: CDR1 MNHNS, CDR2 SASEGT. The CDR3 extends over 16 amino acids. CDR3 protein: CASSEEGGAGYNEQFF. The CDR3 nucleotides are TGTGCCAGCAGTGAAGAGGGGGGAGCGGGCTACAATGAGCAGTTCTTC.

This rearrangement joins TRBV27 to TRBJ1-5; D unclear. The CDR3 has 9 amino acids. The germline V and J ends were trimmed by 7 bases and 5 bases, with 0 bases remaining between them. CDR1 is MNHEY, CDR2 SMNVEV, per germline (reference sequence). This CDR3 is CASNQPQHF. CDR3 DNA: TGTGCCAGCAATCAGCCCCAGCATTTT.

The V and J genes are TRBV4-1 and TRBJ2-7; D uncertain. Trimming left V 0 bases short and J 6 bases short, with 12 bases between. Germline values: CDR1 MGHRA, CDR2 YSYEKL. The CDR3 spans 14 residues. The CDR3, as DNA: TGCGCCAGCAGCCAAGATCTGGAGACGGGCGAGCAGTACTTC. It translates to CASSQDLETGEQYF.

This sequence joins TRBV4-1 and TRBJ2-1, with D tentatively TRBD2 (6 bases). Germline values: CDR1 MGHRA, CDR2 YSYEKL. The CDR3 consists of 17 residues. Trimming shortened V by 3 bases and J by 0 bases, and 15 bases separated the two germline ends. The CDR3 spells CASSQGPRGSSYNEQFF. DNA for the CDR3: TGCGCCAGCAGCCAGGGCCCTCGGGGGAGCTCCTACAATGAGCAGTTCTTC.

V gene TRBV7-6 combines with J gene TRBJ2-3; D is unresolved. Germline V gene sequence: CDR1 SGHVS, CDR2 FNYEAQ. The CDR3 totals 14 residues. Trimming took 1 base from V and 1 from J, leaving 6 bases between them. As DNA, the CDR3 is TGTGCCAGCAGCTTAGGGTGGGGCACAGATACGCAGTATTTT. Translated, it gives CASSLGWGTDTQYF.